The 16 T cell receptor beta chains below were found in one sample sequenced in a study of blood T cell repertoires in COVID-19. This table comes from immunoSEQ multiplex PCR, and its TCRdb copy is limited to in-frame clones, with some not included. The sample includes 250,000 to 350,000 clones, around 87% of them seen just once. The sample comprised peripheral blood. The receptors shown here come from a woman in her fifties or sixties with active or convalescent COVID-19.

The chain carries TRBV4-3 and TRBJ2-2, with TRBD1 identical over 7 bases. V was pared by 0 bases and J by 6 bases, with 7 bases of the junction left unmatched. The germline CDR1 and CDR2 sequences are LGHNA and YSLEER. The CDR3 loop spans 16 amino acids. The CDR3 DNA reads as TGCGCCAGCAGCCAAGAGAGAGGGGGCTGGTCCGGGGAGCTGTTTTTT. This codes for CASSQERGGWSGELFF.

The genes are TRBV4-1 and TRBJ1-4; D might be TRBD1 (5 bases). The CDR3 totals 15 residues. Between the trimmed V and J ends, which lost 0 bases and 8 bases, there was a span of 13 bases. The germline gives CDR1 MGHRA, CDR2 YSYEKL. CDR3 bases: TGCGCCAGCAGCCAAGACCCAGGGAAAACGGAAAAACTGTTTTTT. Protein: CASSQDPGKTEKLFF.

This chain links TRBV7-8 with TRBJ2-7, with 8 nucleotides matching TRBD1. In germline, CDR1 is SGHVS, CDR2 FQNEAQ. Trimming cost V 5 bases and J 10 bases; bases outside gene matches: 7. This CDR3 spans 12 amino acids. CDR3 amino acids: CASSRTQGAQYF. As DNA, the CDR3 is TGTGCCAGCAGCCGAACTCAGGGGGCTCAGTACTTC.

The rearrangement uses TRBV4-3 and TRBJ1-1; D call uncertain. Between the trimmed V and J ends, which lost 0 bases and 1 base, there was a span of 9 bases. The CDR3 is 15 amino acids. Germline V gene data show CDR1 as LGHNA and CDR2 as YSLEER. This chain's CDR3 is CASSQDVRRNTEAFF. The CDR3 DNA is TGCGCCAGCAGCCAAGATGTACGGAGGAACACTGAAGCTTTCTTT.

V is TRBV28 and J is TRBJ1-5, with D perhaps TRBD1 (5 bases). Trimming cost V 2 bases and J 6 bases, with 14 bases left between them. CDR3 length: 15 residues. Germline V gene lookup returns CDR1 MDHEN and CDR2 SYDVKM. DNA for the CDR3: TGTGCCAGCAGTTTAGAGGGGAGGTCACGTCAGCCCCAGCATTTT. Translation gives CASSLEGRSRQPQHF.

V usage is TRBV7-2 and J usage is TRBJ1-1; D is perhaps TRBD1 (5 bases). The V gene lost 5 bases and the J gene lost 2 bases, with 12 bases spanning the gap. The germline CDR1 and CDR2 sequences are SGHTA and FQGNSA. There are 14 residues in the CDR3. CDR3: CASSVPGGNTEAFF. CDR3 DNA: TGTGCCAGCAGCGTACCCGGGGGTAACACTGAAGCTTTCTTT.

The chain is built from TRBV4-2 and TRBJ1-5; no reliable D call. The CDR3 length is 16 residues. V was shortened by 0 bases and J by 3 bases, with 12 bases between the two germline ends. The germline V gene encodes CDR1 LGHNA and CDR2 YNFKEQ. The CDR3: CASSQDWGGFNQPQHF. The CDR3 nucleotides are TGTGCCAGCAGCCAAGATTGGGGAGGGTTCAATCAGCCCCAGCATTTT.

This clone was counted a few times. The chain is built from TRBV12-3 or TRBV12-4 and TRBJ1-1; TRBD1 is a possible D gene (5 bases). The V end was cut by 3 bases, the J end by 4 bases, with 9 bases between. This CDR3 is built from 13 residues. In DNA, the CDR3 is TGTGCCAGCAGTTTTCTAGGGGTCACTGAAGCTTTCTTT. Its protein is CASSFLGVTEAFF.

The CDR3 sequence is CASSRQEKLFF. The CDR3 DNA is TGTGCCAGCAGTAGACAGGAAAAACTGTTTTTT. This chain connects TRBV11-2 to TRBJ1-4, with D possibly TRBD1 on 5 matching bases. The CDR3 has 11 amino acids. V lost 6 bases and J lost 8, with 7 bases in between. The V gene's germline CDR1 is SGHAT and CDR2 FQNNGV.

This chain uses TRBV19 with TRBJ1-5; D might be TRBD1 (6 bases). Germline-derived CDR1 and CDR2 are LNHDA and SQIVND (reference sequence). The CDR3 has 14 residues. V was trimmed by 5 bases and J by 7 bases, leaving 15 bases between them. CDR3 protein: CASSGETGMQPQHF. The CDR3 nucleotides are TGTGCCAGTAGTGGGGAAACAGGGATGCAGCCCCAGCATTTT.

The chain employs TRBV6-2 or TRBV6-3 and TRBJ1-2, with D unclear. V lost 0 bases to trimming and J lost 4 bases, with 6 bases between them. Germline-derived CDR1 and CDR2 are MNHEY and SVGEGT. This CDR3 contains 13 residues. This chain's CDR3 is CASSYSGVYGYTF. Written as DNA, the CDR3 is TGTGCCAGCAGTTACTCTGGAGTCTATGGCTACACCTTC.

The rearrangement joins TRBV2 to TRBJ2-3, with a tentative D call TRBD2 (5 bases). Between the trimmed V and J ends, which lost 7 bases and 1 base, there was a span of 12 bases. Germline assignment: CDR1 SNHLY and CDR2 FYNNEI. This CDR3 contains 14 residues. The CDR3 region is CASTPWRGTDTQYF. DNA for the CDR3: TGTGCCAGCACCCCATGGCGGGGCACAGATACGCAGTATTTT.

This clone was observed a single time. The sample has other DNA sequences that encode this CDR3 too. The V gene is TRBV2, the J gene TRBJ2-3, with 7 bases identical to TRBD2. Germline V gene data show CDR1 as SNHLY and CDR2 as FYNNEI. There are 14 residues in the CDR3. V lost 4 bases and J lost 1; bases outside the gene matches: 2. As DNA, the CDR3 is TGTGCCAGCAGTGGCGGGAGAGGCACAGATACGCAGTATTTT. Its translation: CASSGGRGTDTQYF.

The CDR3 sequence is CASSYSLAGGYNEQFF. CDR3 coding DNA: TGTGCCAGCAGTTACTCGCTAGCGGGAGGGTATAATGAGCAGTTCTTC. The chain recombines TRBV6-2 or TRBV6-3 with TRBJ2-1; TRBD2 matches 12 bases. The CDR3 runs to 16 residues. The V gene end was trimmed by 0 bases and the J gene end by 7 bases; junction bases not matched to a gene: 4. Germline V gene data show CDR1 as MNHEY and CDR2 as SVGEGT.

The chain couples TRBV28 to TRBJ1-1; 7 nucleotides match TRBD1. This CDR3 region has 17 residues. The germline gives CDR1 MDHEN, CDR2 SYDVKM. The trim removed 5 bases at V and 0 bases at J, leaving 12 bases unmatched. This chain's CDR3 is CASSNRPTGIMNTEAFF. The CDR3 DNA sequence: TGTGCCAGCAGTAATAGACCGACAGGGATAATGAACACTGAAGCTTTCTTT.

The chain carries TRBV6-5 and TRBJ1-2; D uncertain. The CDR3 spans 15 residues. Looked up from germline, CDR1 is MNHEY and CDR2 is SVGAGI. V dropped 0 bases and J dropped 6 bases, with 14 bases sitting between them. The CDR3 loop is CASSYSEGSPNGYTF. The CDR3 coding sequence is TGTGCCAGCAGTTACTCGGAGGGCTCACCGAATGGCTACACCTTC.